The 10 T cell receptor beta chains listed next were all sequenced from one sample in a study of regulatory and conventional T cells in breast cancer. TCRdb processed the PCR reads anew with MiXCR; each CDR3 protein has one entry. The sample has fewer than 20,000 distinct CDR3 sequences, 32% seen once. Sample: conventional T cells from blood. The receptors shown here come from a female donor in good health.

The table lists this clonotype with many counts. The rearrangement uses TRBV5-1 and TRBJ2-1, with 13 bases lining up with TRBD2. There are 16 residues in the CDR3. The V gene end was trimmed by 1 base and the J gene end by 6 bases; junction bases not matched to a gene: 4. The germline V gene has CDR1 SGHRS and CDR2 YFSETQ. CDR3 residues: CASSLLTSGRANEQFF. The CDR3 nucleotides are TGCGCCAGCAGCTTGTTAACTAGCGGGAGGGCCAATGAGCAGTTCTTC.

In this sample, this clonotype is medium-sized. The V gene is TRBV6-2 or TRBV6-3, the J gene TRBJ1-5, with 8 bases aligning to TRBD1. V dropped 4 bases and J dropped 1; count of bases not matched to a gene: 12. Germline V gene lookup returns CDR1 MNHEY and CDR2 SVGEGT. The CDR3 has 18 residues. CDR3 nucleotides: TGTGCCAGCAGTTCCCCAGGGGGCAGGGGAGGAAGCAATCAGCCCCAGCATTTT. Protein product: CASSSPGGRGGSNQPQHF.

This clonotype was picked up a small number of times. DNA for the CDR3: TGCAGTGTGACGCGGGGGACCAGCAATCAGCCCCAGCATTTT. This translates into CSVTRGTSNQPQHF. The V and J genes are TRBV20-1 and TRBJ1-5; D is perhaps TRBD1 (5 bases). With 7 bases removed from V and 1 base from J, the gap between germline ends came to 14 bases. Germline V gene sequence: CDR1 DFQATT, CDR2 SNEGSKA (reference sequence). CDR3 length equals 14 residues.

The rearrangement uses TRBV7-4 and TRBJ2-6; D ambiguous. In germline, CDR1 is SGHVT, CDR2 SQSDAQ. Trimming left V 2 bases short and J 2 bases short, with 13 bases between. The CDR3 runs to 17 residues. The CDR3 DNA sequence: TGTGCCAGCAGCTTAAGGTCGGCCCGGACTGGGGCCAACGTCCTGACTTTC. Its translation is CASSLRSARTGANVLTF.

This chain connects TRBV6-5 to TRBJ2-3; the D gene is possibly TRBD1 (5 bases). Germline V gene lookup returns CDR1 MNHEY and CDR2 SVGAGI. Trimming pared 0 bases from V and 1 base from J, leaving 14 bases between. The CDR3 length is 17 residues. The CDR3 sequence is CASSYSQGQGRTDTQYF. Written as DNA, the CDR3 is TGTGCCAGCAGTTACTCGCAGGGCCAGGGCCGCACAGATACGCAGTATTTT.

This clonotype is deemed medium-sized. The CDR3 bases are TGCAGTACTCTAGCGGAAGTTGGGGAGTTCTCCTACAATGAGCAGTTCTTC. It translates to CSTLAEVGEFSYNEQFF. V gene TRBV20-1 combines with J gene TRBJ2-1; 7 positions match TRBD2. Germline CDR1 DFQATT, CDR2 SNEGSKA (reference sequence). Trimming at V came to 8 bases and at J to 0 bases, leaving 16 bases not matched to a gene. The CDR3 has 17 residues.

The DNA of the CDR3 is TGTGCCAGCAGCTTAGTAGTCGGGACAGGGGTCAATGAGCAGTTCTTC. It codes for CASSLVVGTGVNEQFF. The chain links TRBV7-8 to TRBJ2-1; 10 bases map to TRBD1. Germline V gene data show CDR1 as SGHVS and CDR2 as FQNEAQ. After removal of 1 base from V and 6 bases from J, the junction contained 6 bases not matched to a gene. This CDR3 spans 16 amino acids.

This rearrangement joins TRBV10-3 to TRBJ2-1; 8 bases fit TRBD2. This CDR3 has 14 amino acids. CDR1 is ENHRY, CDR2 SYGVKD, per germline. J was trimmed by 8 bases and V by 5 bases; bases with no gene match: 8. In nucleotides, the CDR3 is TGTGCCATCAGTCGAAGCGGGAGTCTCGATGAGCAGTTCTTC. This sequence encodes CAISRSGSLDEQFF.

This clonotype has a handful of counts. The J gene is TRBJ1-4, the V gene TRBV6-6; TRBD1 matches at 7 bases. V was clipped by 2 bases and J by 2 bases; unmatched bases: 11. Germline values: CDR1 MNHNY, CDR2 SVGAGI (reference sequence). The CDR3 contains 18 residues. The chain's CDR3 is CASSYGQDFEATNEKLFF. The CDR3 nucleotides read TGTGCCAGCAGTTACGGACAGGACTTTGAAGCCACTAATGAAAAACTGTTTTTT.

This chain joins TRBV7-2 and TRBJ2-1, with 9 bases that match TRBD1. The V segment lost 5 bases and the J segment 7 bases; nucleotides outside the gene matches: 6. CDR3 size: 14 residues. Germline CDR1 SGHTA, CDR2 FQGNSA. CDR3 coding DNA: TGTGCCAGCAGCACCCGGGACAGGGTAAATGAGCAGTTCTTC. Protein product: CASSTRDRVNEQFF.